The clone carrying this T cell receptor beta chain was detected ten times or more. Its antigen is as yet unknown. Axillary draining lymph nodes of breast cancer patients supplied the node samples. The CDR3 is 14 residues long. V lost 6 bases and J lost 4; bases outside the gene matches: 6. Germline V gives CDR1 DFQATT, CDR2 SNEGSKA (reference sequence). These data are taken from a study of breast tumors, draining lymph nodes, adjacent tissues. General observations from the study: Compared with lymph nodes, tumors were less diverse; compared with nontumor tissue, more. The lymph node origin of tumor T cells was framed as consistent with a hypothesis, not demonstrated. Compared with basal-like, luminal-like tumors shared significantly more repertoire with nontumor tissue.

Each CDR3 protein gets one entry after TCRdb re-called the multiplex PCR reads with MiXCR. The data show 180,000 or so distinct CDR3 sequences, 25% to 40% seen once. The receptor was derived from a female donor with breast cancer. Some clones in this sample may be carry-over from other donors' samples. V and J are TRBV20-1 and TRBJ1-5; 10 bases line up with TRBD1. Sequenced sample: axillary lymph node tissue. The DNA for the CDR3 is TGCAGTGCAGTGACAGGGGGCGCGAATCAGCCCCAGCATTTT. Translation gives CSAVTGGANQPQHF.